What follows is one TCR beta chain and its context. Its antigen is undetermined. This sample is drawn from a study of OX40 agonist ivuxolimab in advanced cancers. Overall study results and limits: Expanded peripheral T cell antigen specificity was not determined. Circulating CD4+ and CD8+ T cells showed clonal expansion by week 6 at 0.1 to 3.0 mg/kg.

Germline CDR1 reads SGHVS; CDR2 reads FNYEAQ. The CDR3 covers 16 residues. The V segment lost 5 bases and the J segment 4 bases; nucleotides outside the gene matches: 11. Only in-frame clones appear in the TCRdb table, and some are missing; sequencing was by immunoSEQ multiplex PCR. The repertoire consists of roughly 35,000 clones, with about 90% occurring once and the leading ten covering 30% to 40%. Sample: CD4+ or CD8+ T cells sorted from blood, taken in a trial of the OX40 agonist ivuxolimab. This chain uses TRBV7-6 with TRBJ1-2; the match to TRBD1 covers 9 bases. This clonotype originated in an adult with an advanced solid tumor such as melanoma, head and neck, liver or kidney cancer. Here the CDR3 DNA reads TGTGCCAGCAGCATTATAACAGGGGGCGCTACCTATGGCTACACCTTC. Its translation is CASSIITGGATYGYTF.